Presented here are 21 T cell receptor beta chains from one specimen sequenced in a study of CD8+CD57+ T cells in acquired aplastic anemia. CDR3 and TCR beta VDJ profiling relied on genomic DNA as the template. TCRdb used MiXCR to reprocess the reads, holding one entry per CDR3 protein. The sample lists 120,000 or so distinct CDR3 sequences, over 30% seen once, with roughly 2.7% in the top ten. All patients picked for sequencing had shown, by flow cytometry, an expansion of CD8+CD57+ cells. Sequenced: sorted CD4+, CD8+, or CD8+CD57+ T cells (not recorded which) from PBMCs. These receptors were collected from a human donor with aplastic anemia.

This clonotype showed up many times. This chain connects TRBV20-1 to TRBJ1-6; perhaps TRBD1 as D (5 bases). Germline V gene lookup returns CDR1 DFQATT and CDR2 SNEGSKA (reference sequence). This CDR3 is 16 amino acids long. Trimming took 6 bases from V and 9 from J, leaving 24 bases between them. The CDR3 loop reads CSARPHTGSGGSPLHF. CDR3 bases: TGCAGTGCAAGGCCTCACACAGGCTCCGGGGGTTCACCCCTCCACTTT.

As concerns this clonotype: A read error may explain this, as a much larger clone is one base away. The CDR3 DNA reads TGCGCCAGTGGGACAGGCCCCCAGCCCCAGCATTTT. It specifies CASGTGPQPQHF. The chain joins TRBV4-1 to TRBJ1-5, with TRBD1 matching over 8 bases. Trimming took 9 bases from V and 7 from J; bases not matched to a gene: 5. Germline V lookup: CDR1 MGHRA, CDR2 YSYEKL. The CDR3 sequence is 12 residues long.

This clonotype was observed a single time. In this CDR3 the conserved last residue, phenylalanine or tryptophan, is missing, so a read error is likely. The chain carries TRBV3-1 and TRBJ1-2, with 8 positions matching TRBD1. The CDR3 extends over 16 amino acids. V lost 4 bases to trimming and J lost 5 bases; unmatched junction nucleotides: 12. Germline V gene sequence: CDR1 LGHDT, CDR2 YNNKEL (reference sequence). CDR3 protein: CASSPKTGGPPYGYTL. In DNA form, the CDR3 reads TGTGCCAGCAGCCCCAAAACAGGGGGACCTCCTTATGGCTACACCCTC.

This chain links TRBV6-2 or TRBV6-3 with TRBJ2-7; the match to TRBD2 covers 7 bases. The CDR3 runs 12 residues. V dropped 6 bases and J dropped 9; count of bases not matched to a gene: 8. Germline V gene lookup returns CDR1 MNHEY and CDR2 SVGEGT. CDR3 in amino acids: CASSPIGGGQYF. In DNA form, the CDR3 reads TGTGCCAGCAGCCCAATTGGGGGGGGGCAGTACTTC.

This rearrangement joins TRBV15 to TRBJ2-7, with D unresolved. CDR3 size: 15 residues. Trimming took off 0 bases at V and 9 bases at J, with 18 bases between the two ends. From germline, CDR1 is LNHNV and CDR2 YYDKDF (reference sequence). In DNA, the CDR3 is TGTGCCACCAGCAGAGAGGCACTGGAACCCTGCGGGCAGTACTTC. Its protein is CATSREALEPCGQYF.

This clonotype was counted a few times. The J gene is TRBJ1-1, the V gene TRBV20-1; D may be TRBD1 (6 bases). The germline gives CDR1 DFQATT, CDR2 SNEGSKA (reference sequence). V lost 0 bases to trimming and J lost 1 base, with 15 bases between them. The CDR3 is 16 amino acids. DNA of the CDR3: TGCAGTGCTAGAGAGGGCAGGGGACTCAGGAACACTGAAGCTTTCTTT. Translated, it gives CSAREGRGLRNTEAFF.

The table lists this clonotype with a few counts. A read error is possible here, since a much larger clone lies one base away. DNA of the CDR3: TGTGCCAGCAGCTTAGGGTGGGCCGGGGAGACCCGGTACTTC. Translated: CASSLGWAGETRYF. The V call is TRBV7-9, the J call TRBJ2-5, with D tentatively TRBD2 (5 bases). Germline V gene data show CDR1 as SEHNR and CDR2 as FQNEAQ (reference sequence). The CDR3 runs to 14 residues.

This clonotype was detected many times. At one end the junction does not follow the germline gene, possibly because of a read error. The chain links TRBV20-1 to TRBJ2-5; 7 positions agree with TRBD2. The germline CDR1 and CDR2 sequences are DFQATT and SNEGSKA (reference sequence). This CDR3 has 13 residues. CDR3 protein: CGAQTTSRETQYF. CDR3 DNA sequence: TGCGGTGCTCAGACGACTAGCCGGGAGACCCAGTACTTC.

V gene TRBV9 combines with J gene TRBJ2-1; possible D gene TRBD2, 5 bases. V was shortened by 2 bases and J by 5 bases, with 11 bases between the two germline ends. CDR1 is SGDLS and CDR2 is YYNGEE in the germline V gene. The CDR3 totals 14 residues. CDR3 nucleotides: TGTGCCAGCAGCGTTCCGGGATCTGACAATGAGCAGTTCTTC. Its protein product is CASSVPGSDNEQFF.

Many counts were recorded for this clonotype. The chain employs TRBV5-5 and TRBJ2-2; tentatively, D is TRBD1 (6 bases). This CDR3 spans 15 amino acids. Germline CDR1 reads SGHKS; CDR2 reads YYEKEE (reference sequence). The V end was cut by 2 bases, the J end by 4 bases, with 12 bases between. DNA for the CDR3: TGTGCCAGCAGCTTTACAGGGAAGGGCACCGGGGAGCTGTTTTTT. Translation: CASSFTGKGTGELFF. The full variable domain, in which reference TRBV5-5 and TRBJ2-2 provide the parts outside the CDR3, is DAGVTQSPTHLIKTRGQQVTLRCSPISGHKSVSWYQQVLGQGPQFIFQYYEKEERGRGNFPDRFSARQFPNYSSELNVNALLLGDSALYLCASSFTGKGTGELFFGEGSRLTVL.

This clonotype has only a few counts. The J gene is TRBJ2-1, the V gene TRBV27; a weak D match, TRBD1 (6 bases). Germline CDR1 is MNHEY and CDR2 is SMNVEV (reference sequence). The CDR3 spans 16 residues. Trimming removed 8 bases from V and 0 bases from J, with 17 bases in between. The CDR3: CASGGRGGPSYNEQFF. The CDR3 bases are TGTGCCAGCGGGGGCCGGGGCGGTCCCTCCTACAATGAGCAGTTCTTC.

The chain combines TRBV2 with TRBJ1-6, with 8 bases that match TRBD1. Germline trimming cut 1 base from V and 7 bases from J; bases unmatched to any gene: 3. The CDR3 totals 15 residues. Germline values: CDR1 SNHLY, CDR2 FYNNEI. CDR3 coding DNA: TGTGCCAGCAGTGAAGGGCGGACAGGGAATTCACCCCTCCACTTT. Residues: CASSEGRTGNSPLHF.

This clonotype was picked up many times. The chain combines TRBV7-6 with TRBJ1-2; D is ambiguous. The CDR3 totals 15 residues. V dropped 1 base and J dropped 8 bases, with 17 bases sitting between them. The V gene's germline CDR1 is SGHVS and CDR2 FNYEAQ. DNA of the CDR3: TGTGCCAGCAGCTTAGATCAAGGCCCAGCGAGGGGCTACACCTTC. Amino acid sequence: CASSLDQGPARGYTF.

In this sample, this clonotype turned up many times. The junction and the germline gene differ at one end; a read error may be behind it. The chain uses TRBV6-1 and TRBJ1-5; 12 positions match TRBD1. The CDR3 totals 15 residues. Looked up from germline, CDR1 is MNHNS and CDR2 is SASEGT. The CDR3 protein is CASSRGTGGKQPQHF. Here the CDR3 DNA reads TGTGCCAGCAGTAGGGGGACAGGGGGCAAACAGCCCCAGCATTTT.

The CDR3 nucleotides read TGTGCCAGCAGTTACGAGGGGTTGGACTATGGCTACACCTTC. Encoded protein: CASSYEGLDYGYTF. V usage is TRBV6-5 and J usage is TRBJ1-2, with TRBD1 as a possible D gene (5 bases). Trimming shortened V by 2 bases and J by 3 bases, and 10 bases separated the two germline ends. The germline gives CDR1 MNHEY, CDR2 SVGAGI. The length of the CDR3 is 14 residues.

The V call is TRBV10-3, the J call TRBJ2-7, with 7 bases fitting TRBD2. This CDR3 region has 13 residues. J gave up 3 bases and V 4 bases, and 3 bases lay outside the gene matches. Germline lookup yields CDR1 ENHRY and CDR2 SYGVKD. The CDR3 loop reads CAISVGTIYEQYF. The CDR3 DNA reads as TGTGCCATCAGTGTGGGGACTATCTACGAGCAGTACTTC.

This clonotype was detected a few times. The gene calls are TRBV30 and TRBJ2-2; weak D call: TRBD2 (6 bases). CDR1 GTSNPN and CDR2 SVGIG come from the germline V gene (reference sequence). The CDR3 length is 14 residues. V lost 4 bases, J lost 9 bases, and 18 bases lay in between. The CDR3 spells CAWTHFGAGRELFF. Here the CDR3 DNA reads TGTGCCTGGACTCACTTCGGAGCGGGCAGGGAGCTGTTTTTT. The whole variable domain, remainder taken from reference TRBV30 and TRBJ2-2, is SQTIHQWPATLVQPVGSPLSLECTVEGTSNPNLYWYRQAAGRGLQLLFYSVGIGQISSEVPQNLSASRPQDRQFILSSKKLLLSDSGFYLCAWTHFGAGRELFFGEGSRLTVL.

Ten or more counts support this clonotype. V and J are TRBV2 and TRBJ1-5; D not certain. The CDR3 is 13 amino acids. Trimming left V 4 bases short and J 1 base short, with 5 bases between. Germline loops: CDR1 SNHLY, CDR2 FYNNEI. CDR3 DNA sequence: TGTGCCAGCAGTGTTTCCAGCAATCAGCCCCAGCATTTT. Protein: CASSVSSNQPQHF.

The rearrangement joins TRBV19 to TRBJ1-2; a weak D match, TRBD1 (5 bases). Trimming pared 1 base from V and 12 bases from J, leaving 12 bases between. Germline CDR1 is LNHDA and CDR2 is SQIVND (reference sequence). This CDR3 is 12 amino acids long. The CDR3 sequence is CASSIGGAGNTF. CDR3 in DNA: TGTGCCAGTAGTATAGGAGGGGCTGGAAACACCTTC.

Remarks on this clonotype: This may arise from a read error, as a much more abundant clone is one base away. The V call is TRBV5-4, the J call TRBJ1-1; 7 nucleotides line up with TRBD1. This CDR3 has 19 amino acids. The germline gives CDR1 SGHNT, CDR2 YYREEE (reference sequence). Trimming at V came to 0 bases and at J to 0 bases, leaving 14 bases not matched to a gene. The CDR3 loop reads CASSLVGMVGRGMNTEAFF. In DNA form, the CDR3 reads TGTGCCAGCAGCTTGGTGGGGATGGTTGGCAGGGGGATGAACACTGAAGCTTTCTTT.

The V call is TRBV5-1, the J call TRBJ2-7; TRBD2 agrees at 12 bases. The CDR3 has 15 amino acids. CDR1 and CDR2 (germline): SGHRS, YFSETQ. Trimming removed 4 bases from V and 3 bases from J; junction bases left unmatched: 5. CDR3: CASSLTSGSYYEQYF. The CDR3 DNA sequence: TGCGCCAGCAGCCTGACTAGCGGGAGTTACTACGAGCAGTACTTC.